This T cell receptor (beta chain) was sequenced in a study of blood T cell repertoires in COVID-19. Background on the study: T cells, B-cell-depleted T cells, or PBMCs provided the cDNA or gDNA that served as material.

The J segment lost 1 base and the V segment lost 4 bases, leaving 8 bases of the junction unmatched. Germline V gives CDR1 SGDLS, CDR2 YYNGEE. This CDR3 has 16 amino acids. In the study's own analysis: Reference gene primer amplification in the assay estimated nucleated cell counts. Only in-frame clones appear in the TCRdb table, and some are missing; sequencing was by immunoSEQ multiplex PCR. That table supplies the V and J calls and clone size; D and trimming were determined from the DNA. The sample lists about 240,000 clones; roughly 87% were seen once. The chain recombines TRBV9 with TRBJ2-7; 10 bases line up with TRBD1. This sequence originates from a man in his sixties who had recovered from COVID-19. The sequenced material came from peripheral blood. For the CDR3, the DNA is TGTGCCAGCAGCCCACGACAGGGGGCTTCGTCCTACGAGCAGTACTTC. Encoded protein: CASSPRQGASSYEQYF.